A selection of T cell receptor beta chains follows, all from one sample in a study of chemoradiotherapy in HPV16-positive cancers. Sequenced by immunoSEQ multiplex PCR; TCRdb stores in-frame clones only, minus some. The data hold about 68,000 clones, with about 88% observed a single time. Sequences were derived from blood, sampled from a patient who underwent chemoradiotherapy. The receptors shown here come from a human donor with HPV-associated anogenital cancer. Each CDR3 is given with its conserved first and last residue. Not all rows give a size; the values are once, few, many and, for expanded clones, a class.

size: .; V: TRBV15; J: TRBJ2-5; CDR3: CATSSGINQETQYF
size: .; V: TRBV23-1; J: TRBJ2-7; CDR3: CASSQSRPGRAYEQYF
size: .; V: TRBV28; J: TRBJ2-5; CDR3: CASSLPGGGQETQYF
size: .; V: TRBV5-1; J: TRBJ1-1; CDR3: CAGSLRSGQGNTEAFF
size: once; V: TRBV7-6; J: TRBJ2-7; CDR3: CASSLVVGGESSYEQYF
size: .; V: TRBV10-2; J: TRBJ1-1; CDR3: CASSESKGGDTEAFF
size: .; V: TRBV9; J: TRBJ2-3; CDR3: CASSVLTDTQYF
size: .; V: TRBV4-1; J: TRBJ1-3; CDR3: CASSQDNRRLTSGNTIYF
size: .; V: TRBV29-1; J: TRBJ2-7; CDR3: CSAGQGAPSYEQYF
size: .; V: TRBV5-4; J: TRBJ2-5; CDR3: CASSSQTSGGEETQYF
size: .; V: TRBV10-1; J: TRBJ1-1; CDR3: CATSLGAEAFF
size: .; V: TRBV5-4; J: TRBJ2-5; CDR3: CASSLQGLGQETQYF
size: .; V: TRBV10-3; J: TRBJ1-1; CDR3: CAIRDGLGTEAFF
size: .; V: TRBV4-1; J: TRBJ1-1; CDR3: CASSPPWGRYLVEAFF
size: .; V: TRBV6-6; J: TRBJ1-2; CDR3: CARSSGQGFGYTF
size: .; V: TRBV5-4; J: TRBJ1-6; CDR3: CASSPGTGTYLNNSPLHF
size: .; V: TRBV27; J: TRBJ1-1; CDR3: CASSSAGREAEAFF
size: .; V: TRBV5-8; J: TRBJ2-5; CDR3: CASSLLTQGAIGETQYF
size: .; V: TRBV4-2; J: TRBJ2-3; CDR3: CASSQDRTDTQYF
size: .; V: TRBV10-3; J: TRBJ2-7; CDR3: CAISERTQALEQYF
size: .; V: TRBV2; J: TRBJ1-1; CDR3: CASSNPRGGTEAFF
size: .; V: TRBV19; J: TRBJ2-7; CDR3: CASSTGTASYEQYF
size: .; V: TRBV11-2; J: TRBJ1-4; CDR3: CASSLDWGGGEKLFF
size: .; V: TRBV30; J: TRBJ1-2; CDR3: CAWSVQGYGYTF
size: .; V: TRBV19; J: TRBJ2-1; CDR3: CASSIIRGDRAANEQFF
size: .; V: TRBV10-2; J: TRBJ2-1; CDR3: CASSESYNEQFF
size: .; V: TRBV28; J: TRBJ1-1; CDR3: CASSWAASTEAFF
size: .; V: TRBV5-4; J: TRBJ2-2; CDR3: CASSPPRAGNTGELFF
size: .; V: TRBV5-1; J: TRBJ2-3; CDR3: CASSQGLAGGTDTQYF
size: .; V: TRBV6-4; J: TRBJ2-1; CDR3: CASSSLQTGDANEQFF
size: .; V: TRBV2; J: TRBJ1-5; CDR3: CASSAGPLSNQPQHF